This TCR beta chain is from a study of Ad26.COV2.S vaccination and SARS-CoV-2 variants. The wider study: Donor got 5x10^10 or 1x10^11 viral particles of Ad26.COV2.S. General study findings and limits: Spike-specific responses of CD8+ and CD4+ T cells were reported to display substantial breadth after vaccination.

Measured with immunoSEQ multiplex PCR; TCRdb has only the in-frame clones, and not every one. The sample holds 360,000 or so clones, around 87% seen once. This clone was picked up one time. What it binds is unknown. Specified treatment: 19 received Ad26.COV2.S at low or high dose, single or two shots; roughly five received placebo; per-sample allocation not given. Sampling happened 63 days after the first vaccine or placebo injection. The donor was a Boston adult aged 18-55 years. Vaccination used an Ad26 vector expressing Wuhan-strain SARS-CoV-2 spike. The CDR3 runs 14 residues. The V end lost 0 bases, the J end lost 10 bases, and 16 bases lay between the germline ends. CDR1 is SGHRS, CDR2 YFSETQ, per germline.

This TCR was sampled from a person aged 18-60 years who received the Ad26.COV2.S COVID-19 vaccine or a placebo. The source material was peripheral blood, sampled in a trial of Ad26.COV2.S vaccine versus placebo. The chain couples TRBV5-1 to TRBJ1-2; tentative D call: TRBD1 (6 bases). CDR3: CASSLVSDSVDYTF. CDR3 nucleotide sequence: TGCGCCAGCAGCTTGGTGTCGGACAGTGTGGACTACACCTTC.